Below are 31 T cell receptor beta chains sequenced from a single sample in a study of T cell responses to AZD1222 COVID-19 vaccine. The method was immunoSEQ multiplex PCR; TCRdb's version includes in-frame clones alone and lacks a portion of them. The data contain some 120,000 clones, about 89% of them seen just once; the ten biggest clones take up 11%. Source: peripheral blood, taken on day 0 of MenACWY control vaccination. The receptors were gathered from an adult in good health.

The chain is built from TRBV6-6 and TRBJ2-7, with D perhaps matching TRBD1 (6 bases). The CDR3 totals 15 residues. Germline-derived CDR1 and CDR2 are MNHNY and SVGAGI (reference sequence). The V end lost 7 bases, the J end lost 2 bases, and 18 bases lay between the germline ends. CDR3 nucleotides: TGTGCCAGCAAAAAACTACGGGACACCCCCTACGAGCAGTACTTC. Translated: CASKKLRDTPYEQYF.

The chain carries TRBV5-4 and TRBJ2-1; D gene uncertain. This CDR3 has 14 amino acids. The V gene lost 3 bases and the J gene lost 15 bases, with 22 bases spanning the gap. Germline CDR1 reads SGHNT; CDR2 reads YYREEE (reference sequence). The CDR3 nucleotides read TGTGCCAGCAGCTCGATCTCCGGGCCCCGACCTGGGTTCTTC. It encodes CASSSISGPRPGFF.

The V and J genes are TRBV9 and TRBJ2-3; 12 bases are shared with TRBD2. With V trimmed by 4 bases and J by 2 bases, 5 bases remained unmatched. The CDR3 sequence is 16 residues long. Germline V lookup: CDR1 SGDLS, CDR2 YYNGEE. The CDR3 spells CASSSRTSGNTDTQYF. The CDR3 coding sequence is TGTGCCAGCAGCTCCCGGACTAGCGGGAACACAGATACGCAGTATTTT.

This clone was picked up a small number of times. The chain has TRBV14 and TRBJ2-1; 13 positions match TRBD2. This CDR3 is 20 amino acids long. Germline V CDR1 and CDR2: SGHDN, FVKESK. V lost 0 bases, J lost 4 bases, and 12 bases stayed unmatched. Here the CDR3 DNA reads TGTGCCAGCAGCCAAGAGAGGGGACTAGCGGGGTTATGGGGTTACAATGAGCAGTTCTTC. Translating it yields CASSQERGLAGLWGYNEQFF.

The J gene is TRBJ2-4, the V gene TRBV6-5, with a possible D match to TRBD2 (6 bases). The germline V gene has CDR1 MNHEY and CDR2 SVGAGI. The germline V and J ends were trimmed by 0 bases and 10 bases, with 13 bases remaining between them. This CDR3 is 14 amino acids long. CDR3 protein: CASSYSQAGSIQYF. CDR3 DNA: TGTGCCAGCAGTTACTCGCAGGCGGGGTCAATTCAGTACTTC.

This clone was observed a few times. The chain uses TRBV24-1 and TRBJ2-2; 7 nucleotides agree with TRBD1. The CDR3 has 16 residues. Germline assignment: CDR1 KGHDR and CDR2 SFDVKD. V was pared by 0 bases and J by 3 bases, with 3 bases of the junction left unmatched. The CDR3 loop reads CATSDLGTADTGELFF. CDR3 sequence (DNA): TGTGCCACCAGTGATTTGGGGACAGCCGACACCGGGGAGCTGTTTTTT.

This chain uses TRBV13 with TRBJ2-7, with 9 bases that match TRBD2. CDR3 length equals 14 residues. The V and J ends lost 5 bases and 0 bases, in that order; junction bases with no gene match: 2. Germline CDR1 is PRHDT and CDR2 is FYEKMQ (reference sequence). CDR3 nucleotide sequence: TGTGCCAGCAGCCGTAGCGGGAGCTCCTACGAGCAGTACTTC. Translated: CASSRSGSSYEQYF.

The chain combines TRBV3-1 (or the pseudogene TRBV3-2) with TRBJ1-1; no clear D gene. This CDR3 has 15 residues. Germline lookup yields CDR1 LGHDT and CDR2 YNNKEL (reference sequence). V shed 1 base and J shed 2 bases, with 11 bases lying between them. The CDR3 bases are TGTGCCAGCAGCCAAGGCAGTACCGGAAACACTGAAGCTTTCTTT. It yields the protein CASSQGSTGNTEAFF.

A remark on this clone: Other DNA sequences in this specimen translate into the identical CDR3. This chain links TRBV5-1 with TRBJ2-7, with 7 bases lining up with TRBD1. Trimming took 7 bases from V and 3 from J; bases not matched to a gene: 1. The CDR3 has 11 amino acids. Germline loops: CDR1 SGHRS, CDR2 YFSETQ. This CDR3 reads CASRDSYEQYF. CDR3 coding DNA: TGCGCCAGCCGGGACAGCTACGAGCAGTACTTC.

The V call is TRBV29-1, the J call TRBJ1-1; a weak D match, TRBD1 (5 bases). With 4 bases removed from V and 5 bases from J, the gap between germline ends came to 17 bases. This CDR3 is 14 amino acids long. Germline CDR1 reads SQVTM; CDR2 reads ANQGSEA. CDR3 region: CSVGWAGLSTEAFF. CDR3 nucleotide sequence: TGCAGCGTTGGGTGGGCAGGGCTATCGACTGAAGCTTTCTTT.

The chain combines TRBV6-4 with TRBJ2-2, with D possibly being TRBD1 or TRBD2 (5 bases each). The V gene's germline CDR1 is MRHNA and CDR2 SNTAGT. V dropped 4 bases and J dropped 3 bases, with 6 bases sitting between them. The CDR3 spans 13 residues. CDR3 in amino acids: CASSVGDTGELFF. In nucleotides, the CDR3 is TGTGCCAGCAGTGTGGGGGACACCGGGGAGCTGTTTTTT.

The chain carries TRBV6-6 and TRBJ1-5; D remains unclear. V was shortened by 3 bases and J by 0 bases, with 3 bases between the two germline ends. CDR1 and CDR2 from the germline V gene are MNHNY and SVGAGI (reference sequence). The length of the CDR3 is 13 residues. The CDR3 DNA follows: TGTGCCAGCAGTTATTATAGCAATCAGCCCCAGCATTTT. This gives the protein CASSYYSNQPQHF.

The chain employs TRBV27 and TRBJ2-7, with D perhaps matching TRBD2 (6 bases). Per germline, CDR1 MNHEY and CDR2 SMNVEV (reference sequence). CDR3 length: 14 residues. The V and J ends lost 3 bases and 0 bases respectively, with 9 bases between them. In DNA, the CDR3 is TGTGCCAGCAGTTTTGGAGGGACCTCCTACGAGCAGTACTTC. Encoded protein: CASSFGGTSYEQYF.

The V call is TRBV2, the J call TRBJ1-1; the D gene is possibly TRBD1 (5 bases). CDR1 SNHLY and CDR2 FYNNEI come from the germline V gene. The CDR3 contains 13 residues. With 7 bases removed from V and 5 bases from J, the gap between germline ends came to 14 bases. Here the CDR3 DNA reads TGTGCCAGCACCCTCCCGGGGGGTACTGAAGCTTTCTTT. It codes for CASTLPGGTEAFF.

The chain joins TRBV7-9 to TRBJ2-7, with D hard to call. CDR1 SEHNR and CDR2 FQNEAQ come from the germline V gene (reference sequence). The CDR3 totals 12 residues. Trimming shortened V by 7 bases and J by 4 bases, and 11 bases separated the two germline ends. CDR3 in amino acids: CASTFGTYEQYF. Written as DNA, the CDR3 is TGTGCCAGCACTTTCGGTACATACGAGCAGTACTTC.

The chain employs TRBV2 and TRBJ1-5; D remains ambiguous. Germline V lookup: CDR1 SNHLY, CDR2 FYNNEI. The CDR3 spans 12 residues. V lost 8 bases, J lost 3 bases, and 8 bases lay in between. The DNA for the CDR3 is TGTGCCAGCGCGGGGAACAATCAGCCCCAGCATTTT. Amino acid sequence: CASAGNNQPQHF.

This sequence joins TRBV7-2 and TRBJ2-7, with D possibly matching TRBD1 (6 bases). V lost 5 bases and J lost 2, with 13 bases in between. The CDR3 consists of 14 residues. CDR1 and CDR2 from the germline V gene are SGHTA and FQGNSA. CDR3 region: CASSVIQGPYEQYF. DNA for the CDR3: TGTGCCAGCAGCGTAATACAGGGTCCCTACGAGCAGTACTTC.

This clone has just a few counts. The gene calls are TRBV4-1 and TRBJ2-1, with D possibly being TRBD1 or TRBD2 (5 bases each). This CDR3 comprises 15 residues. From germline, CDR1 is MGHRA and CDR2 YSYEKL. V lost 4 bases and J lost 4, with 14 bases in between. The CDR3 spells CASSPGTPEYNEQFF. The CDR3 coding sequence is TGCGCCAGCAGCCCGGGGACCCCAGAATACAATGAGCAGTTCTTC.

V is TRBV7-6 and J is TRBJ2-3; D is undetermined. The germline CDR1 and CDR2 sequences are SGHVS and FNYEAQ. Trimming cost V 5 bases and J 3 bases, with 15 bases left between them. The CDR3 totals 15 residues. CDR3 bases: TGTGCCAGCAGCCAAAATATAATGGGGACAGATACGCAGTATTTT. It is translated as CASSQNIMGTDTQYF. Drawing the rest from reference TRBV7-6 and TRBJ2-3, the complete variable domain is GAGVSQSPRYKVTKRGQDVALRCDPISGHVSLYWYRQALGQGPEFLTYFNYEAQQDKSGLPNDRFSAERPEGSISTLTIQRTEQRDSAMYRCASSQNIMGTDTQYFGPGTRLTVL.

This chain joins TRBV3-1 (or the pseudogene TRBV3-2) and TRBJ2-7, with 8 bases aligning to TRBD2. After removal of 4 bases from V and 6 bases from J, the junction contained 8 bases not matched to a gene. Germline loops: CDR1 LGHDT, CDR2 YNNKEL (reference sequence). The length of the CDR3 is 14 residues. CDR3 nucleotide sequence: TGTGCCAGCAGCCCCCTCGGGAGGGCCGGCGAGCAGTACTTC. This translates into CASSPLGRAGEQYF.

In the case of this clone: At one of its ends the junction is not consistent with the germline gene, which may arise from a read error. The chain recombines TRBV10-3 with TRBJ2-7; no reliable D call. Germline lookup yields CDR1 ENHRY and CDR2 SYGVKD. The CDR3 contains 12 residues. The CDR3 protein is CAISGPSSEQYF. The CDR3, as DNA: TGTGCCATAAGTGGCCCCTCTAGCGAGCAGTACTTC.

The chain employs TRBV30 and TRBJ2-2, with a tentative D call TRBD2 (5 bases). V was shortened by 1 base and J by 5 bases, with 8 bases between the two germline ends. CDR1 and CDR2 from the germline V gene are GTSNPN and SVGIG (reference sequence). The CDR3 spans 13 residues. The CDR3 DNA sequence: TGTGCCTGGAGTGAGCTAGCTACCGGGGAGCTGTTTTTT. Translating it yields CAWSELATGELFF.

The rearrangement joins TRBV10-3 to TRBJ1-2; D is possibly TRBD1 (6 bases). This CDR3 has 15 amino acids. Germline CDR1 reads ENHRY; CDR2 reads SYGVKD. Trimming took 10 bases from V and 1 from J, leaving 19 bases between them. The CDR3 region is CARTLPGHFNYGYTF. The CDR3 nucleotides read TGTGCCAGAACTCTTCCGGGACACTTTAACTATGGCTACACCTTC.

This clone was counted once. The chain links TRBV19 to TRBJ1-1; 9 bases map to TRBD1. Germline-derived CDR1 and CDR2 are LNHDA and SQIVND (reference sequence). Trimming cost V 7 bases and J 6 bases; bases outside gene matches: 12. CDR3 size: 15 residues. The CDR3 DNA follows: TGTGCCAGTACCCCGCCCGGGACAGGGTTCCCTGAAGCTTTCTTT. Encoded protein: CASTPPGTGFPEAFF.

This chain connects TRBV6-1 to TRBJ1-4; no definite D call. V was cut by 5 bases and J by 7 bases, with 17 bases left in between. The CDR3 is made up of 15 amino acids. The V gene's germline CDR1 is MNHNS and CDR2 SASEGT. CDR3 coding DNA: TGTGCCAGCAGTTTACTCTGGGATAAAGTTGAAAAACTGTTTTTT. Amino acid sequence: CASSLLWDKVEKLFF.

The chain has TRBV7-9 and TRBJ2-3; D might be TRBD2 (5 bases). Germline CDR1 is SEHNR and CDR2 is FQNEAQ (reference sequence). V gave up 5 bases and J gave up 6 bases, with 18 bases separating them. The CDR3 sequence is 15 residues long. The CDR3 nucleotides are TGTGCCAGCAGCCCGTGGAAGCGACCGGGGGATACGCAGTATTTT. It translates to CASSPWKRPGDTQYF.

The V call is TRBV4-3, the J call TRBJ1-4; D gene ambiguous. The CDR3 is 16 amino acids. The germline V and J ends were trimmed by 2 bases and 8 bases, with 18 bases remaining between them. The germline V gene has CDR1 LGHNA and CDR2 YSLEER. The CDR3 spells CASSQNLGSVEEKLFF. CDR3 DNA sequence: TGCGCCAGCAGCCAAAATCTAGGGAGTGTTGAAGAAAAACTGTTTTTT.

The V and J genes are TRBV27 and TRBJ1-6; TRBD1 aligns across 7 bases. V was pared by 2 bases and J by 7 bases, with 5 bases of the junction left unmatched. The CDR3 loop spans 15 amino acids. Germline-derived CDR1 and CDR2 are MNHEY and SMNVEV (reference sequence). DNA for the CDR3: TGTGCCAGCAGTTTAGTTGGCAGGGGGAATTCACCCCTCCACTTT. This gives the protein CASSLVGRGNSPLHF.

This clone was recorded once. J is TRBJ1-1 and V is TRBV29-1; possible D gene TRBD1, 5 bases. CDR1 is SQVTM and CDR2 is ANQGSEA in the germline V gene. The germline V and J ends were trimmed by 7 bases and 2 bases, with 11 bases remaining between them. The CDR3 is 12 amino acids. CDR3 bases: TGCAGCGCTACACAGGTTAACACTGAAGCTTTCTTT. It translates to CSATQVNTEAFF. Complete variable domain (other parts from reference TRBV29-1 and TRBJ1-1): SAVISQKPSRDICQRGTSLTIQCQVDSQVTMMFWYRQQPGQSLTLIATANQGSEATYESGFVIDKFPISRPNLTFSTLTVSNMSPEDSSIYLCSATQVNTEAFFGQGTRLTVV.

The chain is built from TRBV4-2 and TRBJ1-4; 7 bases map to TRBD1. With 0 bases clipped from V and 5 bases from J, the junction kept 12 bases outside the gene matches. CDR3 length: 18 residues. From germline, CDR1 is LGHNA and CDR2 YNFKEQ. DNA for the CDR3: TGTGCCAGCAGCCAAGATAGAGGGGGCGGCGCGGCGAATGAAAAACTGTTTTTT. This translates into CASSQDRGGGAANEKLFF.

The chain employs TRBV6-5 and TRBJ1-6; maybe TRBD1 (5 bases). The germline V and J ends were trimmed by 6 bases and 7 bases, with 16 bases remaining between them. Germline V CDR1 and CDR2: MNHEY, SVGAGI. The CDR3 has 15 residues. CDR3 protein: CASSHPGLPNSPLHF. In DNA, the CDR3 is TGTGCCAGCAGCCATCCGGGACTCCCGAATTCACCCCTCCACTTT.